Listed below are T cell receptor beta chains from one sample, sequenced in a study of CD8 T cells in ankylosing spondylitis. TCRdb reanalysed the 5' RACE reads using MiXCR and keeps one entry per CDR3 protein. Here the sample spans hundreds of thousands of distinct CDR3 sequences, about 17% being singletons. Sample: blood, either unsorted or a sorted T cell fraction (not recorded which). The receptor source for this set is a male donor with ankylosing spondylitis. The CDR3 runs from the conserved cysteine through the conserved F or W. The order of the fields is clone size, J gene, CDR3 length, V gene, D gene, CDR3 protein, CDR3 DNA. The D gene is left open where the match is weak. Some rows mark clone size as missing; the rest say once, few, many or name a class of expanded clone.

clone size: few
J gene: TRBJ2-2
CDR3 length: 17
V gene: TRBV7-8
D gene: .
CDR3 protein: CASSLWWGGASTGELFF
CDR3 DNA: TGTGCCAGCAGCTTATGGTGGGGCGGGGCGAGCACCGGGGAGCTGTTTTTT

clone size: .
J gene: TRBJ2-4
CDR3 length: 14
V gene: TRBV5-6
D gene: .
CDR3 protein: CASSFGQGYIVQYF
CDR3 DNA: TGTGCCAGCAGCTTCGGGCAGGGTTATATCGTTCAGTACTTC

clone size: .
J gene: TRBJ2-7
CDR3 length: 12
V gene: TRBV20-1
D gene: TRBD1
CDR3 protein: CSAGTGGYEQYF
CDR3 DNA: TGCAGTGCGGGGACAGGGGGGTACGAGCAGTACTTC

clone size: few
J gene: TRBJ2-1
CDR3 length: 14
V gene: TRBV6-2/TRBV6-3
D gene: TRBD2
CDR3 protein: CASLGLVGYNEQFF
CDR3 DNA: TGTGCCAGCTTGGGACTAGTGGGCTACAATGAGCAGTTCTTC

clone size: .
J gene: TRBJ1-2
CDR3 length: 15
V gene: TRBV4-1
D gene: TRBD1
CDR3 protein: CASSPQTGGDYGYTF
CDR3 DNA: TGCGCCAGCAGCCCTCAGACAGGGGGTGACTATGGCTACACCTTC

clone size: many
J gene: TRBJ1-1
CDR3 length: 14
V gene: TRBV7-9
D gene: .
CDR3 protein: CASSLATGSTEAFF
CDR3 DNA: TGTGCCAGCAGCTTGGCAACAGGGAGCACTGAAGCTTTCTTT

clone size: few
J gene: TRBJ2-5
CDR3 length: 17
V gene: TRBV30
D gene: .
CDR3 protein: CAWSGGGQQIGQETQYF
CDR3 DNA: TGTGCCTGGAGTGGGGGGGGGCAACAAATCGGCCAAGAGACCCAGTACTTC

clone size: .
J gene: TRBJ2-1
CDR3 length: 14
V gene: TRBV6-5
D gene: TRBD2
CDR3 protein: CASSSTSTYNEQFF
CDR3 DNA: TGTGCCAGCAGTTCGACTAGCACCTACAATGAGCAGTTCTTC

clone size: .
J gene: TRBJ1-2
CDR3 length: 12
V gene: TRBV12-3/TRBV12-4
D gene: .
CDR3 protein: CASRGMRYGYTF
CDR3 DNA: TGTGCCAGCAGGGGGATGCGCTATGGCTACACCTTC

clone size: .
J gene: TRBJ2-5
CDR3 length: 15
V gene: TRBV20-1
D gene: TRBD2
CDR3 protein: CSARDPSGPQETQYF
CDR3 DNA: TGCAGTGCCCGAGACCCTAGCGGGCCCCAAGAGACCCAGTACTTC